A single sample is the source of the 30 T cell receptor beta chains below, sequenced in a study of cytomegalovirus exposure and HLA in healthy donors. Researchers ran the PCR with 60 Vbeta and 13 Jbeta primers. Repertoires were generated with immunoSEQ multiplex PCR, while TCRdb's copy carries only in-frame clones and drops some. Across more than 40,000 clones, the top ten clones capture about 17% of the sample. The sequenced material came from PBMCs. The receptors shown here come from a male donor in good health and CMV-seronegative.

The genes are TRBV13 and TRBJ2-3; tentatively, D is TRBD1 (7 bases). V lost 5 bases and J lost 2, with 17 bases in between. This CDR3 region has 16 residues. Germline V gene lookup returns CDR1 PRHDT and CDR2 FYEKMQ (reference sequence). In nucleotides, the CDR3 is TGTGCCAGCAGCCTTAGACAGGGACTTTACACAGATACGCAGTATTTT. Protein: CASSLRQGLYTDTQYF.

The gene calls are TRBV4-1 and TRBJ2-3; weak D call: TRBD1 (7 bases). V gave up 6 bases and J gave up 1 base, with 14 bases separating them. This CDR3 has 15 residues. The germline V gene encodes CDR1 MGHRA and CDR2 YSYEKL. CDR3 amino acids: CASRTEGARTDTQYF. The CDR3, as DNA: TGCGCCAGCAGGACGGAGGGGGCCCGCACAGATACGCAGTATTTT.

CDR3 nucleotide sequence: TGCGCCAGCAGCCGTGAACCCCGGGACAGTTATAGCAATCAGCCCCAGCATTTT. Amino acids: CASSREPRDSYSNQPQHF. The chain is built from TRBV5-1 and TRBJ1-5; 7 bases are a match to TRBD1. The CDR3 is made up of 18 amino acids. The J segment lost 0 bases and the V segment lost 4 bases, leaving 13 bases of the junction unmatched. In germline, CDR1 is SGHRS, CDR2 YFSETQ. Supplemented by reference TRBV5-1 and TRBJ1-5, the full variable domain reads KAGVTQTPRYLIKTRGQQVTLSCSPISGHRSVSWYQQTPGQGLQFLFEYFSETQRNKGNFPGRFSGRQFSNSRSEMNVSTLELGDSALYLCASSREPRDSYSNQPQHFGDGTRLSIL.

V gene TRBV4-1 combines with J gene TRBJ1-2; 7 nucleotides agree with TRBD1. The CDR3 runs to 15 residues. The V and J ends lost 4 bases and 3 bases, in that order; junction bases with no gene match: 8. Germline V CDR1 and CDR2: MGHRA, YSYEKL. The DNA for the CDR3 is TGCGCCAGCAGCCTCCAACAGGGGATCGACTATGGCTACACCTTC. Translated: CASSLQQGIDYGYTF.

The rearrangement uses TRBV4-2 and TRBJ1-6; weak D call: TRBD1 (5 bases). Trimming stripped 3 bases from V and 7 bases from J, with 16 bases between. This CDR3 comprises 16 residues. Per the germline V gene, CDR1 is LGHNA and CDR2 is YNFKEQ. CDR3 protein: CASSQPPRQGNSPLHF. The CDR3 nucleotides read TGTGCCAGCAGCCAGCCCCCTAGGCAGGGCAATTCACCCCTCCACTTT.

V is TRBV7-2 and J is TRBJ2-1, with TRBD2 as a possible D gene (6 bases). Trimming removed 2 bases at V and 10 bases at J, with 9 bases between. The CDR3 sequence is 12 residues long. Germline V gives CDR1 SGHTA, CDR2 FQGNSA. The CDR3 region is CASSLPGGEQFF. Here the CDR3 DNA reads TGTGCCAGCAGCTTACCTGGGGGGGAGCAGTTCTTC.

Here the CDR3 reads CASSLRSGGRNTQYF. CDR3 nucleotides: TGTGCCAGCAGTCTCCGTAGCGGGGGGCGGAATACGCAGTATTTT. The chain is built from TRBV25-1 and TRBJ2-3; 10 bases match TRBD2. CDR1 MGHDK and CDR2 SYGVNS come from the germline V gene. This CDR3 has 15 residues. J lost 7 bases, V lost 5 bases, and 9 bases had no gene match.

The V gene is TRBV11-3, the J gene TRBJ1-6; the D is unclear. CDR1 is SGHNT and CDR2 is YENEEA in the germline V gene. V shed 2 bases and J shed 7 bases, with 6 bases lying between them. This CDR3 contains 13 residues. The CDR3 here is CASSLLSNSPLHF. The CDR3 DNA is TGTGCCAGCAGCTTATTATCGAATTCACCCCTCCACTTT.

The chain combines TRBV10-2 with TRBJ1-1; 9 positions agree with TRBD1. In germline, CDR1 is WSHSY, CDR2 SAAADI. This CDR3 contains 13 residues. The trim removed 6 bases at V and 5 bases at J, leaving 4 bases unmatched. CDR3 nucleotides: TGCGCCAGCAGGGACAGGGGTTCGACTGAAGCTTTCTTT. Amino acid sequence: CASRDRGSTEAFF.

The rearrangement uses TRBV9 and TRBJ1-4, with 10 bases aligning to TRBD1. Germline V gene sequence: CDR1 SGDLS, CDR2 YYNGEE. The CDR3 is 17 residues long. V dropped 2 bases and J dropped 4; count of bases not matched to a gene: 8. CDR3 in DNA: TGTGCCAGCAGCGTGGGGTTCCGGGACAGGGGTAATGAAAAACTGTTTTTT. It encodes CASSVGFRDRGNEKLFF. The full variable domain, in which reference TRBV9 and TRBJ1-4 provide the parts outside the CDR3, is DSGVTQTPKHLITATGQRVTLRCSPRSGDLSVYWYQQSLDQGLQFLIQYYNGEERAKGNILERFSAQQFPDLHSELNLSSLELGDSALYFCASSVGFRDRGNEKLFFGSGTQLSVL.

The chain combines TRBV20-1 with TRBJ1-1; TRBD1 is a possible D gene (6 bases). V was trimmed by 6 bases and J by 5 bases, leaving 10 bases between them. Per the germline V gene, CDR1 is DFQATT and CDR2 is SNEGSKA (reference sequence). The CDR3 is made up of 11 amino acids. The CDR3 DNA sequence: TGCAGTGCGCAAACAGGGACTGAAGCTTTCTTT. Amino acid sequence: CSAQTGTEAFF.

This chain joins TRBV30 and TRBJ2-5; 9 positions match TRBD2. V lost 0 bases and J lost 7; bases outside the gene matches: 3. This CDR3 comprises 13 residues. The V gene's germline CDR1 is GTSNPN and CDR2 SVGIG (reference sequence). CDR3: CAWSVGGRGTQYF. CDR3 coding DNA: TGTGCCTGGAGTGTCGGCGGGAGGGGGACCCAGTACTTC.

The chain is built from TRBV6-5 and TRBJ2-2, with D perhaps matching TRBD1 (6 bases). The CDR3 is 15 residues long. Germline V CDR1 and CDR2: MNHEY, SVGAGI. V lost 2 bases and J lost 5, with 12 bases in between. CDR3 sequence reads: CASSYGRGMTGELFF. In DNA form, the CDR3 reads TGTGCCAGCAGTTACGGCAGGGGTATGACCGGGGAGCTGTTTTTT.

The chain carries TRBV6-4 and TRBJ2-1, with a possible D match to TRBD2 (5 bases). Germline CDR1 MRHNA, CDR2 SNTAGT. Trimming took off 6 bases at V and 9 bases at J, with 18 bases between the two ends. This CDR3 spans 14 amino acids. CDR3 nucleotides: TGTGCCAGCAGCCCCAGCGGATCCTCTGTTGAGCAGTTCTTC. This codes for CASSPSGSSVEQFF.

The chain uses TRBV7-2 and TRBJ2-1; D perhaps matches TRBD2 (6 bases). The CDR3 is made up of 11 amino acids. Germline CDR1 reads SGHTA; CDR2 reads FQGNSA. Trimming removed 4 bases at V and 10 bases at J, with 8 bases between. CDR3: CASSSGGEQFF. The CDR3 DNA follows: TGTGCCAGCAGCTCTGGGGGGGAGCAGTTCTTC. Using reference TRBV7-2 and TRBJ2-1 for the parts outside the CDR3, the full variable domain is GAGVSQSPSNKVTEKGKDVELRCDPISGHTALYWYRQSLGQGLEFLIYFQGNSAPDKSGLPSDRFSAERTGGSVSTLTIQRTQQEDSAVYLCASSSGGEQFFGPGTRLTVL.

The chain combines TRBV6-6 with TRBJ2-7; 9 bases align to TRBD1. This CDR3 region has 12 residues. After removal of 5 bases from V and 6 bases from J, the junction contained 2 bases not matched to a gene. The germline gives CDR1 MNHNY, CDR2 SVGAGI (reference sequence). The CDR3 spells CASSTTGGEQYF. For the CDR3, the DNA is TGTGCCAGCAGTACGACAGGGGGCGAGCAGTACTTC.

The chain recombines TRBV9 with TRBJ2-7; 10 bases are a match to TRBD2. The CDR3 covers 14 residues. Looked up from germline, CDR1 is SGDLS and CDR2 is YYNGEE. Trimming at V came to 5 bases and at J to 3 bases, leaving 5 bases not matched to a gene. As DNA, the CDR3 is TGTGCCAGCAGTGCAGCTAGCGGGGGCTACGAGCAGTACTTC. Its protein is CASSAASGGYEQYF.

This chain links TRBV2 with TRBJ1-1, with D uncertain. V lost 1 base and J 1 base, leaving 10 bases between the germline ends. The germline CDR1 and CDR2 sequences are SNHLY and FYNNEI. The CDR3 spans 15 residues. The CDR3 coding sequence is TGTGCCAGCAGTGAAGTGGAGGGCCCGAACACTGAAGCTTTCTTT. The encoded protein is CASSEVEGPNTEAFF.

This chain connects TRBV7-9 to TRBJ2-7; 8 nucleotides line up with TRBD2. CDR1 is SEHNR, CDR2 FQNEAQ, per germline (reference sequence). The V and J ends lost 2 bases and 2 bases, in that order; junction bases with no gene match: 2. The CDR3 runs to 14 residues. As DNA, the CDR3 is TGTGCCAGCAGCTTACAAGCGGGAGCCTACGAGCAGTACTTC. Translation: CASSLQAGAYEQYF.

The chain links TRBV11-2 to TRBJ2-7, with 8 bases identical to TRBD2. Looked up from germline, CDR1 is SGHAT and CDR2 is FQNNGV. J gave up 0 bases and V 2 bases, and 3 bases lay outside the gene matches. This CDR3 region has 15 residues. CDR3 nucleotides: TGTGCCAGCAGCTTAAGCGGGGGCTTCTCCTACGAGCAGTACTTC. This gives the protein CASSLSGGFSYEQYF.

J is TRBJ2-7 and V is TRBV30; 9 nucleotides match TRBD1. V was clipped by 4 bases and J by 0 bases; unmatched bases: 7. The CDR3 contains 15 residues. Per the germline V gene, CDR1 is GTSNPN and CDR2 is SVGIG (reference sequence). The CDR3: CAWNRRTGASYEQYF. CDR3 bases: TGTGCCTGGAACCGAAGGACAGGGGCCTCCTACGAGCAGTACTTC.

Comments on this clone: The germline gene is not matched at one end of the junction; a read error may be the cause. The rearrangement uses TRBV19 and TRBJ2-1; D remains ambiguous. CDR1 and CDR2 (germline): LNHDA, SQIVND (reference sequence). The CDR3 is made up of 16 amino acids. Here the CDR3 DNA reads TGTGCCAGTACCGACCGGGTTTCAAGCTCCGACAATGAGCAGTTCTTC. This translates into CASTDRVSSSDNEQFF.

The rearrangement uses TRBV18 and TRBJ2-5; 9 bases fit TRBD2. Germline lookup yields CDR1 KGHSH and CDR2 LQKENI. Losses at the gene ends were 2 bases for V and 4 bases for J; bases not matched to a gene: 2. The length of the CDR3 is 14 residues. In DNA form, the CDR3 reads TGTGCCAGCTCACCAGCGGGGGGGCCAGAGACCCAGTACTTC. It yields the protein CASSPAGGPETQYF.

The chain has TRBV11-1 and TRBJ1-2; TRBD1 matches 9 bases. Germline trimming cut 5 bases from V and 4 bases from J; bases unmatched to any gene: 8. CDR1 is SGHAT, CDR2 FQDESV, per germline (reference sequence). This CDR3 comprises 15 residues. CDR3 in amino acids: CASSGNPGQGYGYTF. The CDR3 DNA reads TGTGCCAGCAGCGGAAACCCGGGACAGGGCTATGGCTACACCTTC.

The genes are TRBV9 and TRBJ1-1, with 11 bases matching TRBD1. Looked up from germline, CDR1 is SGDLS and CDR2 is YYNGEE. Trimming removed 7 bases from V and 5 bases from J; junction bases left unmatched: 13. The CDR3 covers 16 residues. CDR3: CASAGGGTGGTTEAFF. The CDR3 DNA is TGTGCCAGCGCAGGTGGGGGGACAGGGGGAACAACTGAAGCTTTCTTT.

Of note for this clone: Sequence at one end of the junction differs from germline and may be a read error. The rearrangement links TRBV7-7 to TRBJ2-1, with 12 bases aligning to TRBD2. In germline, CDR1 is SSHAT, CDR2 FNYEAQ (reference sequence). This CDR3 contains 15 residues. The CDR3 bases are TGTGCTAGCAGCCCCACTAGCGGGGGGTTCAATGAGCAGTTCTTC. Amino acid sequence: CASSPTSGGFNEQFF.

This rearrangement joins TRBV30 to TRBJ1-5; the match to TRBD1 covers 8 bases. This CDR3 has 13 residues. J lost 4 bases, V lost 4 bases, and 3 bases had no gene match. The germline V gene encodes CDR1 GTSNPN and CDR2 SVGIG (reference sequence). The CDR3 DNA is TGTGCCTGGAATACAGGGGGGAATCAGCCCCAGCATTTT. Translating it yields CAWNTGGNQPQHF.

The CDR3 loop is CASSEQGAMNTEAFF. As DNA, the CDR3 is TGTGCCAGCAGTGAGCAGGGTGCGATGAACACTGAAGCTTTCTTT. V gene TRBV6-1 combines with J gene TRBJ1-1; possibly TRBD1 for D (5 bases). CDR3 length: 15 amino acids. Trimming took 3 bases from V and 0 from J, leaving 11 bases between them. Germline V gives CDR1 MNHNS, CDR2 SASEGT.

The V call is TRBV2, the J call TRBJ1-1, with D possibly matching TRBD1 (6 bases). The CDR3 loop spans 12 amino acids. The germline gives CDR1 SNHLY, CDR2 FYNNEI. Between the trimmed V and J ends, which lost 6 bases and 4 bases, there was a span of 9 bases. This CDR3 reads CASSGDTTEAFF. The DNA for the CDR3 is TGTGCCAGCAGCGGGGACACCACTGAAGCTTTCTTT.

This chain uses TRBV12-5 with TRBJ1-1; TRBD1 matches 7 bases. The V gene end was trimmed by 3 bases and the J gene end by 3 bases; junction bases not matched to a gene: 4. In germline, CDR1 is LGHNT, CDR2 FRNRAP. The CDR3 contains 14 residues. CDR3 nucleotide sequence: TGTGCTAGTGGTTTAGGGGGCAGGGACACTGAAGCTTTCTTT. Its translation: CASGLGGRDTEAFF.